Here is one T cell receptor beta chain with its context. This specimen comes from a study of cytomegalovirus exposure and HLA in healthy donors. PCR used 60 Vbeta primers and 13 Jbeta primers. Only in-frame clones appear in the TCRdb table, and some are missing; sequencing was by immunoSEQ multiplex PCR. The sample carries approximately 120,000 clones, around three quarters recorded once. Germline V lookup: CDR1 MDHEN, CDR2 SYDVKM. Trimming took 3 bases from V and 4 from J, leaving 15 bases between them. CDR3 length equals 16 residues. The sequence was obtained from a young man in good health and CMV-seronegative. Input material: PBMCs. This rearrangement joins TRBV28 to TRBJ2-2; weak D call: TRBD2 (5 bases). CDR3 coding DNA: TGTGCCAGCAGTTTCCCCGGGAACGTAGGCACCGGGGAGCTGTTTTTT. Protein product: CASSFPGNVGTGELFF.